This passage covers 23 T cell receptor beta chains from one sample sequenced in a study of blood T cell repertoires in COVID-19. Generated by immunoSEQ multiplex PCR, the TCRdb table keeps only in-frame clones and is missing some. The data show 100,000 to 150,000 clones, 85% to 90% seen once. Sequenced: peripheral blood. The receptors were sampled from a human donor in a cohort sampled during active COVID-19.

The chain recombines TRBV13 with TRBJ2-7; TRBD1 matches at 7 bases. Germline CDR1 PRHDT, CDR2 FYEKMQ (reference sequence). With V trimmed by 3 bases and J by 5 bases, 13 bases remained unmatched. The CDR3 is 16 residues long. The CDR3 spells CASSLSPPTGINEQYF. CDR3 bases: TGTGCCAGCAGCTTGTCCCCCCCGACAGGGATTAACGAGCAGTACTTC.

The V gene is TRBV13, the J gene TRBJ1-1; 7 positions match TRBD1. Germline values: CDR1 PRHDT, CDR2 FYEKMQ (reference sequence). CDR3 length: 13 amino acids. Trimming took 0 bases from V and 10 from J; bases not matched to a gene: 5. The CDR3 here is CASSLGRQGTAFF. The CDR3 coding sequence is TGTGCCAGCAGCTTAGGCCGACAGGGAACAGCTTTCTTT.

This chain uses TRBV6-5 with TRBJ1-1; the D gene is possibly TRBD1 (6 bases). Trimming took 7 bases from V and 5 from J, leaving 17 bases between them. Germline V lookup: CDR1 MNHEY, CDR2 SVGAGI. The CDR3 totals 14 residues. The CDR3 bases are TGTGCCAGCACCCACCCAGGGGCAGGAACTGAAGCTTTCTTT. Translation gives CASTHPGAGTEAFF.

The V and J genes are TRBV6-2 or TRBV6-3 and TRBJ2-7; tentative D call: TRBD2 (5 bases). The CDR3 is made up of 16 amino acids. CDR1 is MNHEY, CDR2 SVGEGT, per germline. Trimming cost V 0 bases and J 2 bases, with 14 bases left between them. This CDR3 is CASSYSYGLLTYEQYF. The DNA for the CDR3 is TGTGCCAGCAGTTACTCGTACGGACTTCTAACCTACGAGCAGTACTTC.

The chain links TRBV19 to TRBJ2-1; TRBD2 aligns across 9 bases. Germline V CDR1 and CDR2: LNHDA, SQIVND (reference sequence). The CDR3 contains 20 residues. J was trimmed by 0 bases and V by 3 bases; bases with no gene match: 15. In DNA form, the CDR3 reads TGTGCCAGTAGTATCCCCACCACCCCACTAGCGGGCGGCTCCTACAATGAGCAGTTCTTC. Its protein is CASSIPTTPLAGGSYNEQFF.

The chain employs TRBV7-9 and TRBJ2-7, with TRBD1 as a possible D gene (5 bases). V was cut by 2 bases and J by 5 bases, with 13 bases left in between. CDR1 is SEHNR, CDR2 FQNEAQ, per germline (reference sequence). This CDR3 has 14 amino acids. The CDR3 sequence is CASSLPGRKDEQYF. Written as DNA, the CDR3 is TGTGCCAGCAGCTTACCAGGGCGTAAGGACGAGCAGTACTTC.

The J gene is TRBJ2-1, the V gene TRBV6-5, with 7 bases fitting TRBD2. CDR3 length: 14 amino acids. Germline V lookup: CDR1 MNHEY, CDR2 SVGAGI. The V and J ends lost 4 bases and 1 base, in that order; junction bases with no gene match: 1. CDR3 nucleotides: TGTGCCAGCAGTTGGGGGGGATCCTACAATGAGCAGTTCTTC. This codes for CASSWGGSYNEQFF.

The gene calls are TRBV6-5 and TRBJ2-3; tentative D call: TRBD1 (6 bases). Germline CDR1 reads MNHEY; CDR2 reads SVGAGI. V was trimmed by 8 bases and J by 1 base, leaving 10 bases between them. The CDR3 is 13 amino acids. The CDR3 here is CASGGRGTDTQYF. DNA of the CDR3: TGTGCCAGCGGGGGCAGGGGCACAGATACGCAGTATTTT.

V and J are TRBV5-1 and TRBJ1-2; 7 nucleotides match TRBD1. The CDR3 totals 13 residues. With 5 bases clipped from V and 3 bases from J, the junction kept 4 bases outside the gene matches. Germline V CDR1 and CDR2: SGHRS, YFSETQ. CDR3 nucleotides: TGCGCCAGCAGACCTACAGGGGACTATGGCTACACCTTC. Encoded protein: CASRPTGDYGYTF.

This clone was observed once. The genes are TRBV7-6 and TRBJ2-1; the D gene is possibly TRBD1 (6 bases). V shed 5 bases and J shed 0 bases, with 11 bases lying between them. The germline V gene encodes CDR1 SGHVS and CDR2 FNYEAQ. There are 15 residues in the CDR3. CDR3 coding DNA: TGTGCCAGCAGCCCCTTACAGGGCTCCTACAATGAGCAGTTCTTC. This encodes CASSPLQGSYNEQFF. Using reference TRBV7-6 and TRBJ2-1 for the parts outside the CDR3, the full variable domain is GAGVSQSPRYKVTKRGQDVALRCDPISGHVSLYWYRQALGQGPEFLTYFNYEAQQDKSGLPNDRFSAERPEGSISTLTIQRTEQRDSAMYRCASSPLQGSYNEQFFGPGTRLTVL.

This chain uses TRBV5-1 with TRBJ2-5, with a tentative D call TRBD1 (5 bases). The V and J ends lost 0 bases and 2 bases respectively, with 11 bases between them. There are 15 residues in the CDR3. Per germline, CDR1 SGHRS and CDR2 YFSETQ. The CDR3 here is CASSLGWTIQETQYF. The DNA for the CDR3 is TGCGCCAGCAGCTTGGGGTGGACAATTCAAGAGACCCAGTACTTC.

V and J are TRBV28 and TRBJ1-2; 10 bases are shared with TRBD1. CDR3 size: 14 residues. The V segment lost 7 bases and the J segment 7 bases; nucleotides outside the gene matches: 9. Germline-derived CDR1 and CDR2 are MDHEN and SYDVKM. CDR3 nucleotide sequence: TGTGCCAGCAATCCCGGGACAGGGGCTTTTGGCTACACCTTC. Residues: CASNPGTGAFGYTF.

The chain recombines TRBV3-1 (or the pseudogene TRBV3-2) with TRBJ2-5; 11 bases fit TRBD2. The CDR3 spans 17 residues. V was pared by 0 bases and J by 3 bases, with 6 bases of the junction left unmatched. Germline V gives CDR1 LGHDT, CDR2 YNNKEL (reference sequence). This CDR3 is CASSQDYSGGAKETQYF. In DNA, the CDR3 is TGTGCCAGCAGCCAAGATTATAGCGGGGGGGCGAAAGAGACCCAGTACTTC.

The gene calls are TRBV6-5 and TRBJ2-7; unclear D gene. The germline V and J ends were trimmed by 5 bases and 7 bases, with 15 bases remaining between them. Germline V gives CDR1 MNHEY, CDR2 SVGAGI. The CDR3 loop spans 13 amino acids. The CDR3 region is CASSHSRRSEQYF. The CDR3 bases are TGTGCCAGCAGTCACAGCAGAAGGTCGGAGCAGTACTTC.

The V call is TRBV6-4, the J call TRBJ1-1, with no clear D. V was clipped by 0 bases and J by 6 bases, with 11 bases between them. The CDR3 loop spans 14 amino acids. From germline, CDR1 is MRHNA and CDR2 SNTAGT. This chain's CDR3 is CASSDSSVSSEAFF. CDR3 coding DNA: TGTGCCAGCAGTGACTCGAGTGTTAGCTCTGAAGCTTTCTTT.

The chain uses TRBV4-2 and TRBJ1-6; 8 positions match TRBD1. In germline, CDR1 is LGHNA, CDR2 YNFKEQ. The CDR3 has 16 amino acids. J lost 10 bases, V lost 0 bases, and 8 bases had no gene match. The CDR3: CASSQDLGQGSSPLHF. In DNA, the CDR3 is TGTGCCAGCAGCCAAGATTTAGGACAGGGTTCGTCACCCCTCCACTTT.

This sequence joins TRBV18 and TRBJ1-6; D uncertain. The CDR3 runs 15 residues. The germline gives CDR1 KGHSH, CDR2 LQKENI. V dropped 2 bases and J dropped 9 bases, with 14 bases sitting between them. CDR3 sequence (DNA): TGTGCCAGCTCACCAAGAGAGGGAAGCCTTTCACCCCTCCACTTT. This gives the protein CASSPREGSLSPLHF.

The chain joins TRBV6-1 to TRBJ2-1; D remains ambiguous. V lost 0 bases, J lost 7 bases, and 10 bases lay in between. The germline gives CDR1 MNHNS, CDR2 SASEGT. The CDR3 totals 14 residues. CDR3 amino acids: CASSEAGARNEQFF. CDR3 in DNA: TGTGCCAGCAGTGAAGCGGGCGCGAGAAATGAGCAGTTCTTC.

V usage is TRBV28 and J usage is TRBJ1-2, with TRBD1 as a possible D gene (5 bases). Trimming took off 7 bases at V and 5 bases at J, with 11 bases between the two ends. The CDR3 is 12 residues long. CDR1 MDHEN and CDR2 SYDVKM come from the germline V gene. CDR3 in DNA: TGTGCCAGCAATGTCGACAGATATGGCTACACCTTC. Translated, it gives CASNVDRYGYTF.

The V gene is TRBV5-1, the J gene TRBJ2-5; TRBD2 matches 10 bases. Germline CDR1 and CDR2: SGHRS and YFSETQ. The CDR3 sequence is 16 residues long. With V trimmed by 1 base and J by 1 base, 4 bases remained unmatched. The CDR3: CASSLTASGGQETQYF. CDR3 DNA: TGCGCCAGCAGCTTGACGGCTAGCGGGGGCCAAGAGACCCAGTACTTC.

The chain recombines TRBV28 with TRBJ2-5; 7 nucleotides match TRBD1. The CDR3 loop spans 13 amino acids. Germline loops: CDR1 MDHEN, CDR2 SYDVKM. J was trimmed by 4 bases and V by 3 bases; bases with no gene match: 2. The CDR3 DNA sequence: TGTGCCAGCAGTTTGACAGGGAGAGAGACCCAGTACTTC. Translated, it gives CASSLTGRETQYF. Supplemented by reference TRBV28 and TRBJ2-5, the full variable domain reads DVKVTQSSRYLVKRTGEKVFLECVQDMDHENMFWYRQDPGLGLRLIYFSYDVKMKEKGDIPEGYSVSREKKERFSLILESASTNQTSMYLCASSLTGRETQYFGPGTRLLVL.

The gene calls are TRBV5-1 and TRBJ2-1; maybe TRBD1 (5 bases). The CDR3 contains 15 residues. Trimming took off 1 base at V and 6 bases at J, with 14 bases between the two ends. Germline V gives CDR1 SGHRS, CDR2 YFSETQ. The CDR3 sequence is CASSLIQGMVNEQFF. CDR3 coding DNA: TGCGCCAGCAGCTTGATCCAGGGAATGGTCAATGAGCAGTTCTTC.

The CDR3 protein is CASSYGLGGLGETQYF. CDR3 sequence (DNA): TGTGCCAGCAGTTACGGTCTCGGCGGGTTAGGAGAGACCCAGTACTTC. The chain uses TRBV6-6 and TRBJ2-5; D possibly corresponds to TRBD2 (5 bases). The CDR3 loop spans 16 amino acids. From germline, CDR1 is MNHNY and CDR2 SVGAGI (reference sequence). Trimming cost V 2 bases and J 4 bases, with 17 bases left between them.